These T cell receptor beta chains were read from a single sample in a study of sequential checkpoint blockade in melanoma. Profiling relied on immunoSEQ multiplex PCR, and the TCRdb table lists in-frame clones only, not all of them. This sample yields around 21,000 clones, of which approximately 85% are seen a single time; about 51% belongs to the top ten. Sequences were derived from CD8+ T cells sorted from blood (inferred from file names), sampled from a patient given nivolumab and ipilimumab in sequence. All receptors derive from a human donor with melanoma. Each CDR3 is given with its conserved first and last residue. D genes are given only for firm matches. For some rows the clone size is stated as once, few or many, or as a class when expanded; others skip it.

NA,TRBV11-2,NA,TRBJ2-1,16,TGTGCCAGCAGCTTAGTTTGGGGGCAAACCTACAATGAGCAGTTCTTC,CASSLVWGQTYNEQFF
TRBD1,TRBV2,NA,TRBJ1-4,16,TGTGCCAGCAGTGGGACAGGGGTTTCCACTAATGAAAAACTGTTTTTT,CASSGTGVSTNEKLFF
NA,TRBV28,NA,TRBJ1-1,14,TGTGCCAGCAGTTCGGTCCTGTCGAACACTGAAGCTTTCTTT,CASSSVLSNTEAFF
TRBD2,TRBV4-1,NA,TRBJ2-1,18,TGCGCCAGCAGCCAAGATCAGGCTAGCGGGGCGGCCTTTGGTGAGCAGTTCTTC,CASSQDQASGAAFGEQFF
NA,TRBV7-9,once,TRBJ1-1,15,TGTGCCAGCAGCTTAGGGGCGAACTCGAACACTGAAGCTTTCTTT,CASSLGANSNTEAFF
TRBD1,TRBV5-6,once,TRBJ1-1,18,TGTGCCAGCAGCTTGCTATCCCTGGCCAGGGGGTATAGGACTGAAGCTTTCTTT,CASSLLSLARGYRTEAFF
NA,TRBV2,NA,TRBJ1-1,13,TGTGCCAGCATCGGGATTGGGAACACTGAAGCTTTCTTT,CASIGIGNTEAFF
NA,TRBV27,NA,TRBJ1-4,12,TGTGCCAGCAGTTTCGAAGGCAGGGAACTGTTTTTT,CASSFEGRELFF
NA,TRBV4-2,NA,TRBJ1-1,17,TGTGCCAGCAGCCACTTTCCGGAACTGAGGATGAACACTGAAGCTTTCTTT,CASSHFPELRMNTEAFF
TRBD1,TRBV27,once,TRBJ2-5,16,TGTGCCACCGCTTCCCGGGACAGGGTCTTTGAAGAGACCCAGTACTTC,CATASRDRVFEETQYF
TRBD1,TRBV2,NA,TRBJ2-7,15,TGTGCCAGCAGTGAAGGGACAGGGGAGTTCTACGAGCAGTACTTC,CASSEGTGEFYEQYF
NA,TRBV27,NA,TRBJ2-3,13,TGTGCCAGCAGTTGGACTGCTGGCGATACGCAGTATTTT,CASSWTAGDTQYF
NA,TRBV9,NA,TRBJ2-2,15,TGTGCCAGCAGCGTAAGGACAGCGAACACCGGGGAGCTGTTTTTT,CASSVRTANTGELFF
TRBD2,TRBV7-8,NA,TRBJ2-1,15,TGTGCCAGCAGCTTATTTCTAGCGGAATACAATGAGCAGTTCTTC,CASSLFLAEYNEQFF
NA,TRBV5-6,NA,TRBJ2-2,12,TGTGCCAGCAGCTCTGACACCGGGGAGCTGTTTTTT,CASSSDTGELFF
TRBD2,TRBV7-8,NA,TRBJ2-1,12,TGTGCCAGCGGGCGATTAGCGGGGGAGCAGTTCTTC,CASGRLAGEQFF
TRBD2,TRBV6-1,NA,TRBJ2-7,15,TGTGCCAGCAGTGAGACGGGGGGGCTGGAATACGAGCAGTACTTC,CASSETGGLEYEQYF
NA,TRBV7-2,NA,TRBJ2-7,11,TGTGCCAGCAGCTTAAACTACGAGCAGTACTTC,CASSLNYEQYF
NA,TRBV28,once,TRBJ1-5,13,TGTGCCAGCAGCCCTCTTCAGTATCAGCCCCAGCATTTT,CASSPLQYQPQHF
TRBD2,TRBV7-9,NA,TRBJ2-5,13,TGTGCCGGCAGCCAGGGACTAGCCGAGACCCAGTACTTC,CAGSQGLAETQYF
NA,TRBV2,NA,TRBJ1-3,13,TGTGCCATCATCGGGACAAGGAGAAACACCATATATTTT,CAIIGTRRNTIYF
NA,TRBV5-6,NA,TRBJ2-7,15,TGTGCCAGCAGCTTGGGGAGAGGGTGGAGAAACGAGCAGTACTTC,CASSLGRGWRNEQYF
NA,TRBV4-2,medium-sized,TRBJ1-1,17,TGTGCCAGCAGCTACTCGACTATAACAGGGATGGGCACTGAAGCTTTCTTT,CASSYSTITGMGTEAFF
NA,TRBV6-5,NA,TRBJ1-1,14,TGTGCCAGCAGTTACTACGGCGGGAACACTGAAGCTTTCTTT,CASSYYGGNTEAFF
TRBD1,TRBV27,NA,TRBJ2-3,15,TGTGCCAGCAGTTTAGCCCCAGGGGGCGCAAATACGCAGTATTTT,CASSLAPGGANTQYF
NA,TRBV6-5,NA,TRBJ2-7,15,TGTGCCAGCAGTCCCTCCCTCACAGGGTCCTACGAGCAGTACTTC,CASSPSLTGSYEQYF
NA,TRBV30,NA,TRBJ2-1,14,TGTGCCTGGAGTTCAGTTTCGGGTGAGGATGAGCAGTTCTTC,CAWSSVSGEDEQFF
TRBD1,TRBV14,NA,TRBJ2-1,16,TGTGCCAGCAGCCCCGGTTTGAACAGGGGTTACAATGAGCAGTTCTTC,CASSPGLNRGYNEQFF
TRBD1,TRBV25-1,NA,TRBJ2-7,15,TGTGCCAGCAGTAATCGACTCTCAGGGGGCGACGAGCAGTACTTC,CASSNRLSGGDEQYF
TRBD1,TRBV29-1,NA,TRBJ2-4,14,TGCAGCGTTGAAAGCGGACAGGGTAAAAACATTCAGTACTTC,CSVESGQGKNIQYF
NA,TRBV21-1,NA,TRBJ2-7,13,TGTGCCAGCAGCAAAGAACCCAGCTACGAGCAGTACTTC,CASSKEPSYEQYF